These 2 T cell receptor beta chains originate from one sample sequenced in a study of T cell clones after liver transplantation (dated by TCRdb to between 2018 and 2020). Library method: the immunoSEQ multiplex PCR assay. TCRdb retrieved this table from immuneACCESS and kept in-frame rearrangements only. Not all clones are present; in checked studies, unresolved V genes account for under half, and no reason is known for the remainder. The sample contains about 6,100 clones, roughly 85% of them found a single time. Clones ranked in the top ten supply less than 45% of the sample. The starting material was CD8+ T cells from blood, obtained 24 months after liver transplant. The receptors shown here come from a human patient who received a liver transplant. After a transplant, the graft donor may have provided part of the T cells.

V is TRBV19 and J is TRBJ2-1; possibly TRBD2 for D (6 bases). This CDR3 comprises 13 residues. Trimming pared 3 bases from V and 7 bases from J, leaving 10 bases between. CDR1 is LNHDA, CDR2 SQIVND, per germline (reference sequence). In nucleotides, the CDR3 is TGTGCCAGTAGTATCGGAGGGACTAATGAGCAGTTCTTC. Protein product: CASSIGGTNEQFF.

This clone was seen a few times. The genes are TRBV4-3 and TRBJ2-1; D possibly corresponds to TRBD2 (6 bases). CDR1 and CDR2 from the germline V gene are LGHNA and YSLEER. This CDR3 is 17 amino acids long. The V end lost 1 base, the J end lost 8 bases, and 21 bases lay between the germline ends. This CDR3 reads CASSQGWGDSLSDEQFF. The CDR3 nucleotides are TGCGCCAGCAGCCAAGGTTGGGGGGATTCCCTATCAGATGAGCAGTTCTTC.